The 14 T cell receptor beta chains reported below all come from one sample, sequenced in a study of beta chain features in type 1 diabetes. Expressed TCRB transcripts were sequenced because the isolated RNA had all been reverse transcribed beforehand. Libraries were prepared by immunoSEQ multiplex PCR; TCRdb keeps only in-frame clonotypes and omits some of them. The sample lists around 430,000 clones, about 30% occurring once. Sequencing input: naive CD4+ T cells from blood. The receptor set was obtained from a man aged 18 to 30 in good health.

The J gene is TRBJ2-3, the V gene TRBV11-3, with 7 bases fitting TRBD2. With 3 bases clipped from V and 3 bases from J, the junction kept 6 bases outside the gene matches. From germline, CDR1 is SGHNT and CDR2 YENEEA. This CDR3 spans 15 amino acids. CDR3 sequence: CASSLTSLTTDTQYF. In DNA, the CDR3 is TGTGCCAGCAGCTTGACTAGCCTTACTACAGATACGCAGTATTTT.

This clone occurred once. One junction end disagrees with the germline gene, perhaps due to a read error. The gene calls are TRBV30 and TRBJ1-2; D ambiguous. This CDR3 has 11 amino acids. The germline V gene has CDR1 GTSNPN and CDR2 SVGIG (reference sequence). The chain's CDR3 is CAGSEGAGYTF. In nucleotides, the CDR3 is TGTGCCGGGAGTGAGGGCGCTGGCTACACCTTC.

This clone was seen a handful of times. The chain has TRBV7-2 and TRBJ2-7; 9 nucleotides align to TRBD2. The CDR3 is made up of 14 amino acids. V dropped 5 bases and J dropped 5; count of bases not matched to a gene: 7. The germline CDR1 and CDR2 sequences are SGHTA and FQGNSA. CDR3 in amino acids: CASSPGLASNEQYF. For the CDR3, the DNA is TGTGCCAGCAGCCCGGGACTAGCAAGCAACGAGCAGTACTTC.

This clone was observed a handful of times. The chain couples TRBV10-3 to TRBJ2-7; no clear D. CDR1 and CDR2 (germline): ENHRY, SYGVKD. V was clipped by 4 bases and J by 0 bases, with 7 bases between them. The CDR3 runs to 13 residues. CDR3 DNA: TGTGCCATCAGTGTACGGAGCTCCTACGAGCAGTACTTC. Translation: CAISVRSSYEQYF.

The V and J genes are TRBV5-1 and TRBJ1-2, with a possible D match to TRBD1 (5 bases). Deletions cut 1 base from V and 1 base from J, with 8 bases between. This CDR3 is 14 amino acids long. Germline CDR1 is SGHRS and CDR2 is YFSETQ. Written as DNA, the CDR3 is TGCGCCAGCAGCTTGACAGGCCTTAACTATGGCTACACCTTC. Amino acids: CASSLTGLNYGYTF.

The chain couples TRBV6-1 to TRBJ2-7; TRBD1 might be the D (7 bases). Germline CDR1 MNHNS, CDR2 SASEGT. The CDR3 is made up of 15 amino acids. Trimming took off 2 bases at V and 1 base at J, with 12 bases between the two ends. The CDR3, as DNA: TGTGCCAGCAGTGAAACGCGGGGACAGTCCTACGAGCAGTACTTC. Protein product: CASSETRGQSYEQYF.

The genes are TRBV23-1 and TRBJ1-4; D not certain. TRBV23-1 is an open reading frame, and its role is uncertain. The CDR3 consists of 13 residues. V lost 7 bases to trimming and J lost 3 bases, with 9 bases between them. The CDR3 loop is CASMVGPNEKLFF. CDR3 nucleotide sequence: TGCGCCAGCATGGTTGGGCCTAATGAAAAACTGTTTTTT.

This clone was seen a single time. The rearrangement links TRBV2 to TRBJ1-5; TRBD1 matches 8 bases. The trim removed 4 bases at V and 7 bases at J, leaving 3 bases unmatched. Per the germline V gene, CDR1 is SNHLY and CDR2 is FYNNEI. This CDR3 comprises 13 residues. The CDR3 DNA reads as TGTGCCAGCAGTGGACAGGGGTACCAGCCCCAGCATTTT. Its translation: CASSGQGYQPQHF.

This clone was counted only a few times. This chain joins TRBV25-1 and TRBJ2-3; D remains ambiguous. The V gene lost 3 bases and the J gene lost 8 bases, with 15 bases spanning the gap. The CDR3 has 14 residues. Germline assignment: CDR1 MGHDK and CDR2 SYGVNS. The DNA of the CDR3 is TGTGCCAGCAGTGAGACACGTGGATCCGGTACGCAGTATTTT. Its protein is CASSETRGSGTQYF.

This clone turned up a few times. This chain connects TRBV6-5 to TRBJ2-3; D call uncertain. The CDR3 totals 15 residues. The germline V and J ends were trimmed by 6 bases and 1 base, with 14 bases remaining between them. CDR1 is MNHEY, CDR2 SVGAGI, per germline. CDR3 bases: TGTGCCAGCAGACAACTCGGCCCTGGCACAGATACGCAGTATTTT. Translated: CASRQLGPGTDTQYF.

The V and J genes are TRBV28 and TRBJ2-1; tentatively, D is TRBD1 (5 bases). The ends were cut back, 3 bases at V and 8 bases at J, with 17 bases in the middle. Germline CDR1 and CDR2: MDHEN and SYDVKM. The CDR3 runs 15 residues. The CDR3 DNA reads TGTGCCAGCAGTTTCCCCGTACAGGCTTGGGATGAGCAGTTCTTC. This gives the protein CASSFPVQAWDEQFF.

This clone was picked up a small number of times. The chain couples TRBV30 to TRBJ2-1; no firm D call. The germline CDR1 and CDR2 sequences are GTSNPN and SVGIG (reference sequence). The germline V and J ends were trimmed by 1 base and 3 bases, with 10 bases remaining between them. CDR3 length equals 14 residues. This chain's CDR3 is CAWSAVGNYNEQFF. For the CDR3, the DNA is TGTGCCTGGAGTGCGGTTGGCAACTACAATGAGCAGTTCTTC.

The chain carries TRBV28 and TRBJ2-2; D ambiguous. Trimming took 8 bases from V and 4 from J, leaving 8 bases between them. This CDR3 is built from 12 residues. Germline loops: CDR1 MDHEN, CDR2 SYDVKM. CDR3 bases: TGTGCCAGCCTAAGTGGCACCGGGGAGCTGTTTTTT. Its protein is CASLSGTGELFF.

The CDR3 DNA follows: TGCGCCAGCAGCCAAGATCGCGGGGGAACAGATACGCAGTATTTT. Encoded protein: CASSQDRGGTDTQYF. The chain employs TRBV4-3 and TRBJ2-3; the match to TRBD2 covers 7 bases. Germline-derived CDR1 and CDR2 are LGHNA and YSLEER. V was clipped by 0 bases and J by 3 bases; unmatched bases: 3. CDR3 length: 15 amino acids.